This T cell receptor beta chain derives from a study of chemoradiotherapy in HPV16-positive cancers. TCRdb's copy holds only in-frame clones and misses some; the assay was immunoSEQ multiplex PCR. The sample carries 5,900 or so clones, roughly 80% recorded once. This CDR3 is 16 amino acids long. The V and J ends lost 2 bases and 6 bases, in that order; junction bases with no gene match: 10. From germline, CDR1 is SGDLS and CDR2 YYNGEE. The specimen comprised tumor tissue, sampled from a patient who underwent chemoradiotherapy. The chain combines TRBV9 with TRBJ2-3; 9 bases line up with TRBD2. The receptor was isolated from a human donor with HPV-associated anogenital cancer. CDR3 sequence reads: CASSVQPLAGRDTQYF. CDR3 DNA: TGTGCCAGCAGCGTCCAGCCCCTAGCGGGGCGGGATACGCAGTATTTT.